The rows below give T cell receptor beta chains drawn from one sample of a study of blood T cell repertoires in COVID-19. The repertoire was sequenced with immunoSEQ multiplex PCR; TCRdb's copy has only in-frame clones and lacks some. Of 200,000 to 300,000 clones detected, more than 80% appear once; the ten largest clones hold over 3.5%. The sample taken for sequencing was peripheral blood. Receptors originate from a woman between 40 and 50 years old with acute or convalescent COVID-19. Each CDR3 is given with its conserved first and last residue. The D gene is left open where the match is weak. Only some rows state a clone size, as once, few, many or a class for expanded clones.

>-|TRBV19|TRBD1|TRBJ2-1
CASSPGRGQHEQFF
TGTGCCAGTAGTCCCGGCAGGGGGCAGCATGAGCAGTTCTTC
>-|TRBV15|-|TRBJ1-1
CATSRQGSTEAFF
TGTGCCACCAGCAGACAGGGCTCGACTGAAGCTTTCTTT
>once|TRBV15|-|TRBJ2-5
CATSRNSRETQYF
TGTGCCACCAGCAGAAATAGTAGAGAGACCCAGTACTTC
>-|TRBV19|TRBD1|TRBJ2-3
CASIPGQGAADTQYF
TGTGCCAGTATCCCCGGACAGGGGGCCGCAGATACGCAGTATTTT
>once|TRBV2|-|TRBJ2-6
CASNHGRASSGANVLTF
TGTGCCAGCAACCATGGCAGGGCCTCCTCTGGGGCCAACGTCCTGACTTTC
>once|TRBV7-3|TRBD1|TRBJ1-4
CASSYMAGQGLEEDEKLFF
TGTGCCAGCAGTTACATGGCGGGACAGGGATTGGAAGAAGATGAAAAACTGTTTTTT
>-|TRBV18|-|TRBJ2-2
CASSLTGDGNTGELFF
TGTGCCAGCTCACTCACGGGGGACGGTAACACCGGGGAGCTGTTTTTT
>-|TRBV20-1|-|TRBJ1-5
CSASGGRNQPQHF
TGCAGTGCCAGTGGGGGGCGCAATCAGCCCCAGCATTTT
>-|TRBV10-3|-|TRBJ1-5
CAISESRVSQPQHF
TGTGCCATCAGTGAGTCGAGGGTGAGTCAGCCCCAGCATTTT
>-|TRBV9|-|TRBJ1-4
CASSVGGQDNEKLFF
TGTGCCAGCAGCGTAGGGGGGCAGGATAATGAAAAACTGTTTTTT
>-|TRBV6-5|-|TRBJ1-1
CATEGGARSTEAFF
TGTGCCACCGAGGGCGGGGCGAGAAGCACTGAAGCTTTCTTT
>-|TRBV29-1|TRBD2|TRBJ2-5
CSVGLASGGATQETQYF
TGCAGCGTTGGTTTGGCTAGCGGGGGGGCGACCCAAGAGACCCAGTACTTC
>-|TRBV15|TRBD2|TRBJ2-1
CATKQMTGGPYNEQFF
TGTGCCACCAAACAAATGACGGGGGGGCCCTACAATGAGCAGTTCTTC
>-|TRBV27|TRBD1|TRBJ1-1
CASRGQGAPPNTEAFF
TGTGCCAGCAGAGGACAGGGGGCGCCCCCGAACACTGAAGCTTTCTTT
>-|TRBV5-4|-|TRBJ1-2
CASSRDRRANYGYTF
TGTGCCAGCAGTAGAGACAGGCGTGCTAACTATGGCTACACCTTC
>once|TRBV9|TRBD1|TRBJ1-1
CASSTTDTGGAEAFF
TGTGCCAGCAGCACGACGGATACAGGGGGGGCTGAAGCTTTCTTT
>-|TRBV5-8|TRBD1|TRBJ1-6
CASSRTGRIRPLHF
TGTGCCAGCAGTCGGACAGGACGAATTCGGCCCCTCCACTTT
>-|TRBV5-1|TRBD2|TRBJ2-1
CASSATSGGYNEQFF
TGCGCCAGCAGCGCGACTAGCGGGGGATACAATGAGCAGTTCTTC
>-|TRBV7-9|-|TRBJ1-6
CASSLRSSYSGGSPLHF
TGTGCCAGCAGCTTAAGAAGCTCTTACTCTGGGGGCTCACCCCTCCACTTT
>-|TRBV4-1|TRBD1|TRBJ1-5
CASSLGQDYSNQPQHF
TGCGCCAGCAGCCTGGGACAGGATTATAGCAATCAGCCCCAGCATTTT
>-|TRBV6-5|TRBD1|TRBJ1-3
CASIQGAGNTIYF
TGTGCCAGTATACAGGGGGCTGGAAACACCATATATTTT
>-|TRBV24-1|-|TRBJ2-3
CATSEAGTRDTQYF
TGTGCCACCAGTGAGGCCGGGACAAGGGATACGCAGTATTTT
>-|TRBV12-5|-|TRBJ1-5
CASGSVLGTDHQPQHF
TGTGCTAGTGGTTCGGTACTTGGTACAGATCATCAGCCCCAGCATTTT
>-|TRBV2|-|TRBJ1-2
CASSDFRIANYGYTF
TGTGCCAGCAGTGACTTTCGAATAGCTAACTATGGCTACACCTTC
>-|TRBV30|TRBD1|TRBJ1-4
CACQQGGKKLFF
TGTGCCTGCCAACAGGGGGGGAAAAAACTGTTTTTT
>-|TRBV19|-|TRBJ1-5
CASSSRSGRGSNQPQHF
TGTGCCAGTAGTTCTAGGTCGGGGAGGGGTAGCAATCAGCCCCAGCATTTT
>-|TRBV27|-|TRBJ1-1
CASSLYPLFMNTEAFF
TGTGCCAGCAGTTTATATCCACTATTTATGAACACTGAAGCTTTCTTT
>-|TRBV7-8|-|TRBJ2-3
CASSLSRVPDTQYF
TGTGCCAGCAGCTTATCGAGAGTTCCAGATACGCAGTATTTT
>-|TRBV7-2|-|TRBJ1-3
CASSLVWSSGNTIYF
TGTGCCAGCAGCTTAGTCTGGAGCTCTGGAAACACCATATATTTT
>-|TRBV4-2|-|TRBJ1-6
CASSQEVQGGSPLHF
TGTGCCAGCAGCCAAGAGGTACAGGGTGGGTCACCCCTCCACTTT
>-|TRBV3-1/TRBV3-2|-|TRBJ1-2
CASSQEAYGYTF
TGTGCCAGCAGCCAAGAAGCCTATGGCTACACCTTC
>-|TRBV15|-|TRBJ1-2
CATSRERREDYGYTF
TGTGCCACCAGCAGAGAAAGGAGGGAAGACTATGGCTACACCTTC
>-|TRBV25-1|TRBD1|TRBJ2-5
CASSPARGLQETQYF
TGTGCCAGCAGTCCAGCCAGGGGGCTCCAAGAGACCCAGTACTTC
>-|TRBV7-2|-|TRBJ2-2
CASSPHASGNTGELFF
TGTGCCAGCAGCCCCCATGCGAGTGGGAACACCGGGGAGCTGTTTTTT
>-|TRBV3-1/TRBV3-2|TRBD2|TRBJ2-1
CASSQVLPSGGNEQFF
TGTGCCAGCAGCCAAGTACTGCCTAGCGGGGGGAATGAGCAGTTCTTC
>-|TRBV7-9|-|TRBJ1-3
CASSKTGSLPENTIYF
TGTGCCAGCAGCAAAACAGGAAGTTTACCCGAAAACACCATATATTTT
>-|TRBV5-5|-|TRBJ1-3
CASSLTADHSGNTIYF
TGTGCCAGCAGCTTGACAGCGGACCACTCTGGAAACACCATATATTTT
>-|TRBV4-1|-|TRBJ1-3
CASSQDLTGRGGNTIYF
TGCGCCAGCAGCCAAGATTTGACAGGTCGGGGTGGAAACACCATATATTTT
>-|TRBV19|-|TRBJ1-1
CASSREEGRTEAFF
TGTGCCAGTAGTCGGGAGGAGGGCCGAACTGAAGCTTTCTTT
>-|TRBV24-1|-|TRBJ2-1
CATSDLGQGGYNEQFF
TGTGCCACCAGTGATTTGGGGCAGGGGGGCTACAATGAGCAGTTCTTC
>-|TRBV7-9|TRBD2|TRBJ2-3
CAILAGTQYF
TGTGCCATTCTAGCGGGTACGCAGTATTTT
>-|TRBV7-2|TRBD1|TRBJ1-2
CASSLGDRPFYGYTF
TGTGCCAGCAGCTTAGGGGACAGGCCTTTCTATGGCTACACCTTC
>-|TRBV4-2|TRBD2|TRBJ2-2
CASRLAGGSNTGELFF
TGTGCCAGCAGACTGGCGGGGGGCTCGAACACCGGGGAGCTGTTTTTT
>-|TRBV30|TRBD1|TRBJ1-4
CAWNPGQGMTNEKLFF
TGTGCCTGGAACCCGGGACAGGGGATGACTAATGAAAAACTGTTTTTT
>-|TRBV10-3|-|TRBJ1-1
CAISESTEETWGTEAFF
TGTGCCATCAGTGAGTCGACAGAGGAAACGTGGGGAACTGAAGCTTTCTTT
>-|TRBV13|TRBD2|TRBJ2-3
CASGFSGVHTDTQYF
TGTGCCAGCGGGTTTAGCGGGGTACACACAGATACGCAGTATTTT
>-|TRBV19|TRBD1|TRBJ1-2
CASSLSGQGIRVLNYGYTF
TGTGCCAGTAGTCTTTCGGGACAGGGTATTCGAGTACTCAACTATGGCTACACCTTC
>few|TRBV4-2|-|TRBJ2-1
CASSQTPGGKYEQFF
TGTGCCAGCAGCCAGACACCGGGGGGCAAGTATGAGCAGTTCTTC
>-|TRBV24-1|-|TRBJ2-2
CATSDTHKNTGELFF
TGTGCCACCAGTGACACACATAAGAACACCGGGGAGCTGTTTTTT
>-|TRBV6-2/TRBV6-3|TRBD2|TRBJ2-1
CASSYTTLAGGRIEQFF
TGTGCCAGCAGTTACACGACACTAGCGGGGGGGCGAATTGAGCAGTTCTTC
>-|TRBV6-5|-|TRBJ1-6
CASSREGVENSPLHF
TGTGCCAGCAGTAGGGAAGGGGTGGAGAATTCACCCCTCCACTTT
>-|TRBV2|-|TRBJ2-1
CASMAQGPYNEQFF
TGTGCCAGCATGGCCCAGGGCCCCTACAATGAGCAGTTCTTC
>many|TRBV30|-|TRBJ1-2
CAWRYTFESYTF
TGTGCCTGGAGATACACGTTCGAAAGCTACACCTTC
>once|TRBV4-2|-|TRBJ2-3
CASSQAQAASTDTQYF
TGTGCCAGCAGCCAAGCTCAAGCGGCTAGCACAGATACGCAGTATTTT
>-|TRBV9|TRBD1|TRBJ1-2
CASTGGTGRGYGYTF
TGTGCCAGCACCGGCGGGACAGGCCGCGGCTATGGCTACACCTTC